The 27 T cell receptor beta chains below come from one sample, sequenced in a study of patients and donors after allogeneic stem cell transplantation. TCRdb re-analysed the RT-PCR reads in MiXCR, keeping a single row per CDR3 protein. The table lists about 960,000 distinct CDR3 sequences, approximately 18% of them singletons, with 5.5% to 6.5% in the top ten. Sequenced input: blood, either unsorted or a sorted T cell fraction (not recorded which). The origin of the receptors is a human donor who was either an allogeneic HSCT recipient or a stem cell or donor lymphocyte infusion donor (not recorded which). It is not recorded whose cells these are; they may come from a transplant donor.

The CDR3 sequence is CSAPHRWDTQYF. The DNA for the CDR3 is TGCAGTGCTCCCCACCGGTGGGATACGCAGTATTTT. The chain is built from TRBV20-1 and TRBJ2-3; D not resolved. The germline V gene has CDR1 DFQATT and CDR2 SNEGSKA (reference sequence). CDR3 length: 12 residues. Trimming stripped 5 bases from V and 6 bases from J, with 12 bases between.

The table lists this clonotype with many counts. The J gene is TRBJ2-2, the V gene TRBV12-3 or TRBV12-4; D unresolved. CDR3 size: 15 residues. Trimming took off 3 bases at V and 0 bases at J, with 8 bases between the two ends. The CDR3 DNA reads TGTGCCAGCAGTTTTCGGGTCGCGAACACCGGGGAGCTGTTTTTT. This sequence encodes CASSFRVANTGELFF.

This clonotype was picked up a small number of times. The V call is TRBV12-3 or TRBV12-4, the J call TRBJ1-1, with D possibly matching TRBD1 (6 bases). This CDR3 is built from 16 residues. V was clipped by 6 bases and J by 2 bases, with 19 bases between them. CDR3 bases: TGTGCCAGCAGGAGGGGAGGTGACAGGAGTAACACTGAAGCTTTCTTT. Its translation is CASRRGGDRSNTEAFF.

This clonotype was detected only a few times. CDR3 coding DNA: TGTGCCAGCAGATGGGACATAGATAATTCACCCCTCCACTTT. It encodes CASRWDIDNSPLHF. The rearrangement joins TRBV27 to TRBJ1-6; possible D gene TRBD1, 6 bases. CDR1 and CDR2 (germline): MNHEY, SMNVEV (reference sequence). The CDR3 is made up of 14 amino acids. The V end was cut by 6 bases, the J end by 5 bases, with 11 bases between.

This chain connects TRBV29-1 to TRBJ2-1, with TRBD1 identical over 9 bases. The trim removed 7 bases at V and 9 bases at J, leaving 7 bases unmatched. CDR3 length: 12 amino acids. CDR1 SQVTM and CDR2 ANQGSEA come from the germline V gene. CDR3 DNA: TGCAGCGCCGTACAGGGGGCTGGTGAGCAGTTCTTC. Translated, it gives CSAVQGAGEQFF.

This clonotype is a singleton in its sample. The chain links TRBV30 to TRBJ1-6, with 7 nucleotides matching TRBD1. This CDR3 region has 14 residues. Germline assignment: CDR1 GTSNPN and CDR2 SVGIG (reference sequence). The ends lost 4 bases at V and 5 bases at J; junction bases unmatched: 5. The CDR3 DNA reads TGTGCCTGGACCCGGGACAGTCATAATTCACCCCTCCACTTT. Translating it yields CAWTRDSHNSPLHF.

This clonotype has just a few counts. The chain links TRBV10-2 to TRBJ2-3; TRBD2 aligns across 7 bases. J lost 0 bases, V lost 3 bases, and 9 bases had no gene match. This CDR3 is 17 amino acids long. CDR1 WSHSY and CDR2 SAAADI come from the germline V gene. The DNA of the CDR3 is TGCGCCAGCAGTGATTTCCGGCCTAGCGGAAGCACAGATACGCAGTATTTT. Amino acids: CASSDFRPSGSTDTQYF.

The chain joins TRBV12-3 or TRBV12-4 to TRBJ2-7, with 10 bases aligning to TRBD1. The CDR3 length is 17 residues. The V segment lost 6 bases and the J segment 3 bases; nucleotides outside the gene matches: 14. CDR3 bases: TGTGCCAGCAGCCCGGGACAGGGGAAAGAGGGCTTCTACGAGCAGTACTTC. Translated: CASSPGQGKEGFYEQYF.

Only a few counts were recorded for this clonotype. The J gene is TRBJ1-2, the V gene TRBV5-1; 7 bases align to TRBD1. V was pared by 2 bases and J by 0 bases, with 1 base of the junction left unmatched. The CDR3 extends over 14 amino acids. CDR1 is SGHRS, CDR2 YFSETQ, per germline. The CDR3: CASSFDRANYGYTF. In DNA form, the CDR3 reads TGCGCCAGCAGCTTCGACAGGGCTAACTATGGCTACACCTTC.

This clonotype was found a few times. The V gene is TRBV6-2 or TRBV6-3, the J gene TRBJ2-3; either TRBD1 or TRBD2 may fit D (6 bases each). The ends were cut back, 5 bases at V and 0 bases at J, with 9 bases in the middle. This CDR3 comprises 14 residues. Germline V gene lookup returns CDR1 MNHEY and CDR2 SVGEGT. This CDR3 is CASSRGRSTDTQYF. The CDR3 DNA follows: TGTGCCAGCAGTCGGGGGCGAAGCACAGATACGCAGTATTTT.

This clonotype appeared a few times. Written as DNA, the CDR3 is TGTGCCAGCAGTGAAAGACAGGGGCAGTTCTTC. This codes for CASSERQGQFF. The chain has TRBV6-1 and TRBJ2-1; 7 positions match TRBD1. The CDR3 covers 11 residues. From germline, CDR1 is MNHNS and CDR2 SASEGT. V was clipped by 2 bases and J by 12 bases; unmatched bases: 1.

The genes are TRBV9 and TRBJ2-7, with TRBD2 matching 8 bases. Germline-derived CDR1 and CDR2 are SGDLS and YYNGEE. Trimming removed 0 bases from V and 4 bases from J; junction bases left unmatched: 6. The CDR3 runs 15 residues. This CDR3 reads CASSVDTSGAYEQYF. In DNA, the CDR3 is TGTGCCAGCAGCGTAGATACTAGCGGAGCATACGAGCAGTACTTC.

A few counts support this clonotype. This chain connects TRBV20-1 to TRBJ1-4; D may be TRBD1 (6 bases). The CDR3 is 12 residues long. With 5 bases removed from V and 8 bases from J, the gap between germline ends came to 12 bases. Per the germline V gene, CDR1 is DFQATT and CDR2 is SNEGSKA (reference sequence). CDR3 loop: CSAWGHSEKLFF. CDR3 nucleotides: TGCAGTGCTTGGGGGCATTCCGAAAAACTGTTTTTT.

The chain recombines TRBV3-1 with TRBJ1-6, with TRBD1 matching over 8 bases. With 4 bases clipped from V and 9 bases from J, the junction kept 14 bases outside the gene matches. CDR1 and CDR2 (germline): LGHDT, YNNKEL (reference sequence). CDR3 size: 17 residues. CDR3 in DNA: TGTGCCAGCAGCCGGGCAATACAGGGGGAGATAGGTTCACCCCTCCACTTT. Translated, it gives CASSRAIQGEIGSPLHF.

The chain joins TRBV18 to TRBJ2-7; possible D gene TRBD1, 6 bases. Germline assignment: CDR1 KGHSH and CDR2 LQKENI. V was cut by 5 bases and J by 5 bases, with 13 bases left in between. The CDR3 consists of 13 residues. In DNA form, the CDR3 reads TGTGCCAGCTCAACAGGGAAACGCGACGAGCAGTACTTC. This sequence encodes CASSTGKRDEQYF.

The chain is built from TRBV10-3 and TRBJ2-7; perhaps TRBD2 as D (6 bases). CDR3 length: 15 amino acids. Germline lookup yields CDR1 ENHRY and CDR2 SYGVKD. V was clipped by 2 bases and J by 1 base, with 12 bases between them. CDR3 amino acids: CAISEPEGFSYEQYF. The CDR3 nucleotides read TGTGCCATCAGTGAGCCGGAGGGGTTTTCCTACGAGCAGTACTTC.

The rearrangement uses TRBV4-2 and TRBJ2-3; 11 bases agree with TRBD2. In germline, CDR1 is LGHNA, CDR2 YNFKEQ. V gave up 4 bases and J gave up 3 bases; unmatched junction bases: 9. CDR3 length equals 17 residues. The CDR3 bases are TGTGCCAGCAGCCGAGCAACCGGGACTAGCGGAACAGATACGCAGTATTTT. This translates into CASSRATGTSGTDTQYF.

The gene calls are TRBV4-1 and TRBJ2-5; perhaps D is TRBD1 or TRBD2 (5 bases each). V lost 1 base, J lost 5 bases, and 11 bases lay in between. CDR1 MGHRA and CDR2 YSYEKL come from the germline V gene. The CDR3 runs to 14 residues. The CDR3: CASSQGQSGETQYF. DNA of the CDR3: TGCGCCAGCAGCCAAGGACAGTCGGGGGAGACCCAGTACTTC.

The CDR3 sequence is CASSSRGVSYNEQFF. CDR3 nucleotide sequence: TGTGCCAGCAGCTCCCGCGGGGTCTCCTACAATGAGCAGTTCTTC. This chain uses TRBV3-1 with TRBJ2-1; D may be TRBD2 (6 bases). CDR1 is LGHDT and CDR2 is YNNKEL in the germline V gene (reference sequence). Trimming cost V 5 bases and J 0 bases, with 11 bases left between them. The CDR3 sequence is 15 residues long.

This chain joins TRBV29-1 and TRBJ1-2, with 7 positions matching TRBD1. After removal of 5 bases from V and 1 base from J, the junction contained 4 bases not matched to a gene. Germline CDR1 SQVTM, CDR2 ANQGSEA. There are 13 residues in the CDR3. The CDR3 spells CSVSYRGNYGYTF. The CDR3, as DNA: TGCAGCGTTTCTTACAGGGGTAACTATGGCTACACCTTC.

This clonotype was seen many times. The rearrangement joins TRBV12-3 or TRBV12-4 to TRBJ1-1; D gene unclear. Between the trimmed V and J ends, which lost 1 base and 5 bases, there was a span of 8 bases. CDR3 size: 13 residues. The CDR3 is CASSLEFSTEAFF. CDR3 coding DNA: TGTGCCAGCAGTTTAGAATTTTCGACTGAAGCTTTCTTT.

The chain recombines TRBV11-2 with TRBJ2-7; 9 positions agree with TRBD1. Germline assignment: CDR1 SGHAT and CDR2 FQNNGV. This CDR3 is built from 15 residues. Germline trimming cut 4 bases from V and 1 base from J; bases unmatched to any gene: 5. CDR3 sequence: CASSSGQGPSYEQYF. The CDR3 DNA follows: TGTGCCAGCAGCTCGGGACAGGGCCCTTCCTACGAGCAGTACTTC.

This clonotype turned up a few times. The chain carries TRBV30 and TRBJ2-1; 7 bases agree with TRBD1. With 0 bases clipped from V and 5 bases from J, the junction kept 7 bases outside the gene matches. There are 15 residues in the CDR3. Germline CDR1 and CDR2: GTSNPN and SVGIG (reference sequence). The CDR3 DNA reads TGTGCCTGGAGTGTATTGGGACAGATCAACAATGAGCAGTTCTTC. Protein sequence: CAWSVLGQINNEQFF.

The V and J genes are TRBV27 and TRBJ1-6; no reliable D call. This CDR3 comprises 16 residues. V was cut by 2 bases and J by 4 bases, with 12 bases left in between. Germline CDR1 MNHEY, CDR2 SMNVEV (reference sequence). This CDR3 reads CASSLSAVLYNSPLHF. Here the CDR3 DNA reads TGTGCCAGCAGTTTAAGCGCGGTTCTTTATAATTCACCCCTCCACTTT.

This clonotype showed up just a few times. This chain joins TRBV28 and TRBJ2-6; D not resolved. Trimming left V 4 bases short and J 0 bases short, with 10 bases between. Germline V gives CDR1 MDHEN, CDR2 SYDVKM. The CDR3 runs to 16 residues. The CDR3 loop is CASSWFPDSGANVLTF. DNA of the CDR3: TGTGCCAGCAGTTGGTTTCCGGACTCTGGGGCCAACGTCCTGACTTTC.

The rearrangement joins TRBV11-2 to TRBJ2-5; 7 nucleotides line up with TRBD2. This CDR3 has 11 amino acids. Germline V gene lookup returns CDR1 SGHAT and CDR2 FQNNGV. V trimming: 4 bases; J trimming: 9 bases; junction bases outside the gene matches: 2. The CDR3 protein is CASSSGGSQYF. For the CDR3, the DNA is TGTGCCAGCAGCTCCGGGGGGTCCCAGTACTTC.

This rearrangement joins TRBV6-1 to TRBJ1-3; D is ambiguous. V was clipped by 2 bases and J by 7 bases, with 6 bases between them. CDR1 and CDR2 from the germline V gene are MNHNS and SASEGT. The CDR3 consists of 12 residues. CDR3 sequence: CASSERVNTIYF. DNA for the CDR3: TGTGCCAGCAGTGAACGAGTGAACACCATATATTTT.